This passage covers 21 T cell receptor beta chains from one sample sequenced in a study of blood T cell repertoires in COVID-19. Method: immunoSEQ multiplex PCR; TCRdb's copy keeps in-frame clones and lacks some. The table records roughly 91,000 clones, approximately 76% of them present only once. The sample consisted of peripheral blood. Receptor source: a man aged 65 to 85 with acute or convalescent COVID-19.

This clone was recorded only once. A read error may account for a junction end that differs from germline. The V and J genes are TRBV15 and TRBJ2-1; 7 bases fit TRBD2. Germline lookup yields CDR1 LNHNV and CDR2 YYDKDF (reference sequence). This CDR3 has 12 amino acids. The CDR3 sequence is CATSSMGLSWIF. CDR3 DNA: TGTGCCACCAGCAGTATGGGACTATCATGGATCTTC. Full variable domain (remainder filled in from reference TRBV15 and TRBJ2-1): DAMVIQNPRYQVTQFGKPVTLSCSQTLNHNVMYWYQQKSSQAPKLLFHYYDKDFNNEADTPDNFQSRRPNTSFCFLDIRSPGLGDTAMYLCATSSMGLSWIFGPGTRLTVL.

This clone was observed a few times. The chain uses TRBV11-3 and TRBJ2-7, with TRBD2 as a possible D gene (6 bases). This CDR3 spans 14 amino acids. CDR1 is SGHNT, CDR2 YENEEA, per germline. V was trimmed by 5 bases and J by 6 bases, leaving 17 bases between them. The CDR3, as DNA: TGTGCCAGCAGCGTAACCGCGGCCGGGGGCGAGCAGTACTTC. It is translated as CASSVTAAGGEQYF. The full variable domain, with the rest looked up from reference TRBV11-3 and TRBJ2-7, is EAGVVQSPRYKIIEKKQPVAFWCNPISGHNTLYWYLQNLGQGPELLIRYENEEAVDDSQLPKDRFSAERLKGVDSTLKIQPAELGDSAVYLCASSVTAAGGEQYFGPGTRLTVT.

CDR3 sequence reads: CASSLNRNTEAFF. In nucleotides, the CDR3 is TGTGCCAGCAGCTTAAATCGGAACACTGAAGCTTTCTTT. The rearrangement links TRBV7-2 to TRBJ1-1; D is uncertain. CDR3 length: 13 amino acids. Per germline, CDR1 SGHTA and CDR2 FQGNSA. V lost 2 bases to trimming and J lost 1 base, with 5 bases between them.

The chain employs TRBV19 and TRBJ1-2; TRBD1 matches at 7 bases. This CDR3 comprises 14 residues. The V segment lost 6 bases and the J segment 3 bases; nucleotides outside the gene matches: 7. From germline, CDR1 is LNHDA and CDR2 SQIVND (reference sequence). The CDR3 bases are TGTGCCAGTAGCGGGACAGCCACCTACTATGGCTACACCTTC. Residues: CASSGTATYYGYTF.

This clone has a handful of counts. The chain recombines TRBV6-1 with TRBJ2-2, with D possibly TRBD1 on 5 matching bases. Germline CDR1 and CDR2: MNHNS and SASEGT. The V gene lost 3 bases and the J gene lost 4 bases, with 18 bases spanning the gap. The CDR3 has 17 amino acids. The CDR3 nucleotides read TGTGCCAGCAGTGACCCGCTGGGGCAGGAGTTCACCGGGGAGCTGTTTTTT. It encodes CASSDPLGQEFTGELFF.

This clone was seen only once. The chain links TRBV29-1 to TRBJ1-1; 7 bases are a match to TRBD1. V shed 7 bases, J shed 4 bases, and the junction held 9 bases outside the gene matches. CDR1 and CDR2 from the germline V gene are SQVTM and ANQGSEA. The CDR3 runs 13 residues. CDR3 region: CSAGTALGTEAFF. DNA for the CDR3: TGCAGCGCTGGGACAGCCCTGGGCACTGAAGCTTTCTTT.

The CDR3 is CASSPQLYRRSSYEQYF. The CDR3 bases are TGTGCCAGCAGCCCTCAACTATACAGGCGGAGCTCCTACGAGCAGTACTTC. This sequence joins TRBV6-2 or TRBV6-3 and TRBJ2-7, with D maybe TRBD1 (5 bases). CDR1 and CDR2 (germline): MNHEY, SVGEGT. There are 17 residues in the CDR3. Trimming shortened V by 6 bases and J by 0 bases, and 21 bases separated the two germline ends.

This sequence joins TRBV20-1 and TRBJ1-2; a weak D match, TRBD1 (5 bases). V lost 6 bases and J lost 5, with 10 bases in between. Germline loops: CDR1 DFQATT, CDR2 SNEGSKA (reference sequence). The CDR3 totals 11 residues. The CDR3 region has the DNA TGCAGTGCCTCTACAGGATATGGCTACACCTTC. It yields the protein CSASTGYGYTF.

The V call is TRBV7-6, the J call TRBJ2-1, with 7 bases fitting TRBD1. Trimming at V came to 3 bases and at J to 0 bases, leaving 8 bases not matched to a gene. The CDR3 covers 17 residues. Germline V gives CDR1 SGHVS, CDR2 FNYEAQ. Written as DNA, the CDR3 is TGTGCCAGCAGCTTCCTATCGACAGGGAGCTCCTACAATGAGCAGTTCTTC. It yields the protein CASSFLSTGSSYNEQFF.

CDR3 nucleotide sequence: TGTGCCAGCTCACCGGTCCGGCAGACTTCTAACTATGGCTACACCTTC. Its protein is CASSPVRQTSNYGYTF. This chain uses TRBV18 with TRBJ1-2; no clear D gene. Looked up from germline, CDR1 is KGHSH and CDR2 is LQKENI. The CDR3 runs to 16 residues. The V and J ends lost 3 bases and 0 bases respectively, with 14 bases between them.

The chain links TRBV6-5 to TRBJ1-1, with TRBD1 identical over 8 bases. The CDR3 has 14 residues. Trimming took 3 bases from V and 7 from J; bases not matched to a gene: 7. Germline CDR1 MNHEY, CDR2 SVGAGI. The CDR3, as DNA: TGTGCCAGCAGTTATCATACAGGGGGTTTTGAAGCTTTCTTT. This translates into CASSYHTGGFEAFF.

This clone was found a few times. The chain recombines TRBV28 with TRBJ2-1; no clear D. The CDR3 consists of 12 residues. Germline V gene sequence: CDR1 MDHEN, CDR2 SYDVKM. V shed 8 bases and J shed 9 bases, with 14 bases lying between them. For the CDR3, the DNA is TGTGCCAGCTTACGGGTGAATGGTGAGCAGTTCTTC. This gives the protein CASLRVNGEQFF.

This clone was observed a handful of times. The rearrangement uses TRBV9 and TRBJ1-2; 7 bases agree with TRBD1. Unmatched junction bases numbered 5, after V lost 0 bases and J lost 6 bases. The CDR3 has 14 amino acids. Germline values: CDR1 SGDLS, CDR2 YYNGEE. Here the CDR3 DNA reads TGTGCCAGCAGCGTAGTTGAGGGGGCGGATGGCTACACCTTC. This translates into CASSVVEGADGYTF.

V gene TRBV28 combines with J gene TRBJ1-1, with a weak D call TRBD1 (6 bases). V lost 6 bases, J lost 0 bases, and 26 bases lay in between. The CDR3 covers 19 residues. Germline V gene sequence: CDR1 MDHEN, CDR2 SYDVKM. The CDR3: CASSLASGAVAIMNTEAFF. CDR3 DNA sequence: TGTGCCAGCAGCTTGGCCTCAGGGGCAGTTGCCATAATGAACACTGAAGCTTTCTTT. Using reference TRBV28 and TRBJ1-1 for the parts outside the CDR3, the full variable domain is DVKVTQSSRYLVKRTGEKVFLECVQDMDHENMFWYRQDPGLGLRLIYFSYDVKMKEKGDIPEGYSVSREKKERFSLILESASTNQTSMYLCASSLASGAVAIMNTEAFFGQGTRLTVV.

CDR3 DNA: TGTGCCAGCAGCCAGGAGGACGGCTACTACACCTTC. It codes for CASSQEDGYYTF. This chain links TRBV3-1 (or the pseudogene TRBV3-2) with TRBJ1-2; D unclear. The CDR3 is made up of 12 amino acids. V lost 3 bases to trimming and J lost 10 bases, with 12 bases between them. Germline CDR1 is LGHDT and CDR2 is YNNKEL (reference sequence).

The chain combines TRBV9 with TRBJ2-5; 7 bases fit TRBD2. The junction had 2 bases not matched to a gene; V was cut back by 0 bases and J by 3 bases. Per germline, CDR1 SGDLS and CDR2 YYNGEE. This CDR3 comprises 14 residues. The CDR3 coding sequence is TGTGCCAGCAGCGTAGAGGGAGGGGAAGAGACCCAGTACTTC. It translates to CASSVEGGEETQYF.

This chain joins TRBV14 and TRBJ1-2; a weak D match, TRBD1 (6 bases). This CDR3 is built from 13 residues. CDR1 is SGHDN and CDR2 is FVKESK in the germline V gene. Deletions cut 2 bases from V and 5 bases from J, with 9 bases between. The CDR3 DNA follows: TGTGCCAGCAGCCAACCTGGACAGTATGGCTACACCTTC. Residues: CASSQPGQYGYTF.

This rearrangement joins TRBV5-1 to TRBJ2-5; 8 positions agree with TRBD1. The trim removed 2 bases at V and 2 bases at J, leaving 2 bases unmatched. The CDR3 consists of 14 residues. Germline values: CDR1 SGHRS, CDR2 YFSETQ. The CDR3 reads CASSLWTGQETQYF. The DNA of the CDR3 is TGCGCCAGCAGCTTATGGACAGGGCAAGAGACCCAGTACTTC.

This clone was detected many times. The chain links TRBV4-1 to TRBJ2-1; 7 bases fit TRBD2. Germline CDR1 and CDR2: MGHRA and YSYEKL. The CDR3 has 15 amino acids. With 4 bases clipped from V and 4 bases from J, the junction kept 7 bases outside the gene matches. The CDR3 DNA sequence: TGCGCCAGCAGCCGAGGGAGGGATCAGTACAATGAGCAGTTCTTC. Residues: CASSRGRDQYNEQFF.

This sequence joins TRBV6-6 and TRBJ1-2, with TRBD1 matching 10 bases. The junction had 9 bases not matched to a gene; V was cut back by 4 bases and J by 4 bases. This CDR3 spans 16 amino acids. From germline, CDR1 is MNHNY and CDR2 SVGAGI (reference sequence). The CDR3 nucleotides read TGTGCCAGCAGTTTGGGCGGGACAGGGGCATTCTATGGCTACACCTTC. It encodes CASSLGGTGAFYGYTF.

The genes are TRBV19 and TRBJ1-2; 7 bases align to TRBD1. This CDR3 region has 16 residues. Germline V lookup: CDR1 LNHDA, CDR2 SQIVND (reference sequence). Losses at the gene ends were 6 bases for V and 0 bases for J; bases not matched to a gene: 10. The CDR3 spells CASRRQGPEANYGYTF. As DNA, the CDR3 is TGTGCCAGTAGACGACAGGGTCCCGAAGCTAACTATGGCTACACCTTC.